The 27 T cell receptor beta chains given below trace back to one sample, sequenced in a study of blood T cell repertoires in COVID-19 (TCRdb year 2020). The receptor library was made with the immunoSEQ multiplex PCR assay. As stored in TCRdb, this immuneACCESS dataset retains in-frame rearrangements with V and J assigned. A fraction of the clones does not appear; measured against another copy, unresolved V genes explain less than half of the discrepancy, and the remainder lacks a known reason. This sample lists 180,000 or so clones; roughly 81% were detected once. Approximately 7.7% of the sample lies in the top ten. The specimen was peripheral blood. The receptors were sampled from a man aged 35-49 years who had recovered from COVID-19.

The CDR3 is CASGTGHEQYF. The CDR3 nucleotides read TGTGCCAGCGGAACAGGGCACGAGCAGTACTTC. The rearrangement uses TRBV9 and TRBJ2-7, with D maybe TRBD1 (6 bases). V was shortened by 7 bases and J by 5 bases, with 10 bases between the two germline ends. The germline gives CDR1 SGDLS, CDR2 YYNGEE. The CDR3 covers 11 residues.

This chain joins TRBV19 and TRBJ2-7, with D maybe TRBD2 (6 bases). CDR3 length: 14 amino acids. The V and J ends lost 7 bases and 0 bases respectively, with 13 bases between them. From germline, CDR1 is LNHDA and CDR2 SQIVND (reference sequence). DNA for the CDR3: TGTGCCAGTAAATGGGACTCCCGCTCCTACGAGCAGTACTTC. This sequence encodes CASKWDSRSYEQYF.

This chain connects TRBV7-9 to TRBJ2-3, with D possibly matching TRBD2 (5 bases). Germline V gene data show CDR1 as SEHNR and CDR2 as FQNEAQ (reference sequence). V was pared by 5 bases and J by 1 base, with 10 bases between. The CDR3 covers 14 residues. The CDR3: CASSLTRGTDTQYF. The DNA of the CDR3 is TGTGCCAGCAGCCTGACGCGGGGCACAGATACGCAGTATTTT.

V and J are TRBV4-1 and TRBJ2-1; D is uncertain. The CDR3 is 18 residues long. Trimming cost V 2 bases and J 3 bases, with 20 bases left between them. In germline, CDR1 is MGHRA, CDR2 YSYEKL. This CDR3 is CASSQTKALMTNYNEQFF. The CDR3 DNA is TGCGCCAGCAGCCAAACAAAAGCCCTTATGACAAACTACAATGAGCAGTTCTTC.

The CDR3 protein is CASSVTDQYEAFF. DNA of the CDR3: TGTGCCAGCAGCGTAACAGATCAGTATGAAGCTTTCTTT. V gene TRBV9 combines with J gene TRBJ1-1, with D uncertain. The CDR3 length is 13 residues. Germline CDR1 and CDR2: SGDLS and YYNGEE. The V and J ends lost 1 base and 7 bases respectively, with 11 bases between them.

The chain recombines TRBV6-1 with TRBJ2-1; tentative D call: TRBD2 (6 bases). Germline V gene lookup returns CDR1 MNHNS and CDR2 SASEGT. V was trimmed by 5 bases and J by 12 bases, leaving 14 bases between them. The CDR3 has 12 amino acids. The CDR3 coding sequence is TGTGCCAGCAGTTCCGGCGGGAAGGGGCAGTTCTTC. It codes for CASSSGGKGQFF.

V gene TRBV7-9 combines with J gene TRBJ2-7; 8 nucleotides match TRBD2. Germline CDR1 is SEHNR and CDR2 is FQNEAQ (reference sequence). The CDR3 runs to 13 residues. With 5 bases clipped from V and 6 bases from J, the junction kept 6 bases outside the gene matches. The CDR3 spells CASSPGLAFEQYF. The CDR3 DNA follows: TGTGCCAGCAGCCCCGGACTAGCCTTCGAGCAGTACTTC.

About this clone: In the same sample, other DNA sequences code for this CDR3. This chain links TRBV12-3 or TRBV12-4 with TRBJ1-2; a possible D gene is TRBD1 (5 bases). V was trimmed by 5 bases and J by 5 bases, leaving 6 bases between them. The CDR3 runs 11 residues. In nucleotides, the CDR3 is TGTGCCAGCAGTCGGGGGTATGGCTACACCTTC. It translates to CASSRGYGYTF.

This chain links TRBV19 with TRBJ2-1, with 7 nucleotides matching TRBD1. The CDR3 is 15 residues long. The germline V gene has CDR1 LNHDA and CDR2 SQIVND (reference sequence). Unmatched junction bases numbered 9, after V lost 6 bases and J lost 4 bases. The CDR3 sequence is CASRYHTGAYNEQFF. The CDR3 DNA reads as TGTGCCAGTAGATACCACACAGGGGCTTACAATGAGCAGTTCTTC. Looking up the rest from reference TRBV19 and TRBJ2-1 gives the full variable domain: DGGITQSPKYLFRKEGQNVTLSCEQNLNHDAMYWYRQDPGQGLRLIYYSQIVNDFQKGDIAEGYSVSREKKESFPLTVTSAQKNPTAFYLCASRYHTGAYNEQFFGPGTRLTVL.

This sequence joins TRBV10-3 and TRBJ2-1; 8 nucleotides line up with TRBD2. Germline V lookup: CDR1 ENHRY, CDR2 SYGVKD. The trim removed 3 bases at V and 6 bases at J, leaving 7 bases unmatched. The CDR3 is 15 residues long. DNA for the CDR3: TGTGCCATCAGTGAAGAGCGGGAGCCGTCCAATGAGCAGTTCTTC. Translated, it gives CAISEEREPSNEQFF.

CDR3 protein: CASSLANSPLHF. For the CDR3, the DNA is TGTGCCAGCAGCTTAGCAAATTCACCCCTCCACTTT. This chain joins TRBV11-2 and TRBJ1-6; no reliable D call. The V and J ends lost 1 base and 7 bases respectively, with 2 bases between them. CDR3 length: 12 amino acids. The germline CDR1 and CDR2 sequences are SGHAT and FQNNGV.

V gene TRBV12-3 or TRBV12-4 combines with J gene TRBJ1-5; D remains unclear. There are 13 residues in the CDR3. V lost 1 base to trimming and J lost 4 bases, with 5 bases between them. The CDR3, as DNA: TGTGCCAGCAGTTTAGGTCCTAATCAGCCCCAGCATTTT. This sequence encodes CASSLGPNQPQHF.

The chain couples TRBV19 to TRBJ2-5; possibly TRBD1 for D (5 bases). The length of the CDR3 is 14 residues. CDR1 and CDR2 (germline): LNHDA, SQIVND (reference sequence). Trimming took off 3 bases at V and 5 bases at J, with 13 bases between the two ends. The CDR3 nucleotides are TGTGCCAGTAGTATCCCAGGGTTGGGGGAGACCCAGTACTTC. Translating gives CASSIPGLGETQYF.

The CDR3 spells CASSTTGTAYNEQFF. CDR3 DNA sequence: TGTGCCAGCAGCACAACCGGGACAGCCTACAATGAGCAGTTCTTC. The rearrangement uses TRBV7-2 and TRBJ2-1; 7 bases agree with TRBD1. Germline V gene lookup returns CDR1 SGHTA and CDR2 FQGNSA. CDR3 length: 15 residues. J lost 2 bases, V lost 5 bases, and 6 bases had no gene match.

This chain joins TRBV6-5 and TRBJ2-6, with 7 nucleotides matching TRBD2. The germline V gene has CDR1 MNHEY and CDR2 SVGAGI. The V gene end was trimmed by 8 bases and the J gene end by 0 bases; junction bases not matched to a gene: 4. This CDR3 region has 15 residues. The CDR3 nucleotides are TGTGCCAGCCGCGGGGGTGCCTCTGGGGCCAACGTCCTGACTTTC. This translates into CASRGGASGANVLTF.

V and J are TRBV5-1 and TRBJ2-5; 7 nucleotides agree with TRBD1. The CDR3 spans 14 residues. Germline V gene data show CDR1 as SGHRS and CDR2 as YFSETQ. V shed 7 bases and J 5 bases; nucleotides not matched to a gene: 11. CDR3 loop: CASGYTGDWETQYF. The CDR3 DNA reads TGCGCCAGCGGGTACACAGGGGATTGGGAGACCCAGTACTTC.

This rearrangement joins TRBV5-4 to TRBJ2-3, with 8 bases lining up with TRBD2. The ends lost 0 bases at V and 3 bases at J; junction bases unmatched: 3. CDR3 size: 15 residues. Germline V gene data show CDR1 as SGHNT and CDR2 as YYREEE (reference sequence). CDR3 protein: CASSLAGGLTDTQYF. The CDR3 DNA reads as TGTGCCAGCAGCTTGGCGGGAGGGTTAACAGATACGCAGTATTTT. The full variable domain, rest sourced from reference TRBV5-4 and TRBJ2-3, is ETGVTQSPTHLIKTRGQQVTLRCSSQSGHNTVSWYQQALGQGPQFIFQYYREEENGRGNFPPRFSGLQFPNYSSELNVNALELDDSALYLCASSLAGGLTDTQYFGPGTRLTVL.

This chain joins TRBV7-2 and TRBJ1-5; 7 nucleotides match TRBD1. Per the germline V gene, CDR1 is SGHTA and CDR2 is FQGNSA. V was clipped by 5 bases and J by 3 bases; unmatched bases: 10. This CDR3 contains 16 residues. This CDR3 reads CASSPHQGGSNQPQHF. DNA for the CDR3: TGTGCCAGCAGCCCCCACCAGGGGGGATCCAATCAGCCCCAGCATTTT.

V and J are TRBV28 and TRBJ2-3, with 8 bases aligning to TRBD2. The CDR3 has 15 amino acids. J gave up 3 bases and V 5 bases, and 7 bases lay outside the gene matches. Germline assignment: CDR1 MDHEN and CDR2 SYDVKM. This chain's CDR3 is CASSPKRGKTDTQYF. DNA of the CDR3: TGTGCCAGCAGTCCAAAGCGGGGGAAAACAGATACGCAGTATTTT.

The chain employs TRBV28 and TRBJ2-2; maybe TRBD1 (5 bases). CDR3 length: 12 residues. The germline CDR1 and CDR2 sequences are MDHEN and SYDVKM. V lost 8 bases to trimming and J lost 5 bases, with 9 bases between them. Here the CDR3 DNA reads TGTGCCAGCGCGCAGGGTACCGGGGAGCTGTTTTTT. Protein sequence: CASAQGTGELFF. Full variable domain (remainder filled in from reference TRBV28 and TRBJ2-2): DVKVTQSSRYLVKRTGEKVFLECVQDMDHENMFWYRQDPGLGLRLIYFSYDVKMKEKGDIPEGYSVSREKKERFSLILESASTNQTSMYLCASAQGTGELFFGEGSRLTVL.

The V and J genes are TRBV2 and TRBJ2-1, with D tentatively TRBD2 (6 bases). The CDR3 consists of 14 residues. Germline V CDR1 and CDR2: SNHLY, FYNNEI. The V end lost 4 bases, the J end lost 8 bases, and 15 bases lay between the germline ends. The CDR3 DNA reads TGTGCCAGCAGTGTAGTACTAGCTGGGGATGAGCAGTTCTTC. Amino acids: CASSVVLAGDEQFF.

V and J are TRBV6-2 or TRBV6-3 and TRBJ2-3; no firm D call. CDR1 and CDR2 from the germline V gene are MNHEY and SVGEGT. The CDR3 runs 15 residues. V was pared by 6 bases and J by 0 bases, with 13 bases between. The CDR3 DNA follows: TGTGCCAGCAGCGCCATAGAAATCAGCACAGATACGCAGTATTTT. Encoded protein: CASSAIEISTDTQYF.

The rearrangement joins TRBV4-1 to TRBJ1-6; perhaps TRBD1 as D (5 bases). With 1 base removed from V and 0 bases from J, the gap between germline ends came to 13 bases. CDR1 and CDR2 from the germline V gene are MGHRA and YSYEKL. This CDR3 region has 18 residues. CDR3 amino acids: CASSQVETASSYNSPLHF. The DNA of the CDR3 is TGCGCCAGCAGCCAAGTAGAGACAGCTTCCTCCTATAATTCACCCCTCCACTTT.

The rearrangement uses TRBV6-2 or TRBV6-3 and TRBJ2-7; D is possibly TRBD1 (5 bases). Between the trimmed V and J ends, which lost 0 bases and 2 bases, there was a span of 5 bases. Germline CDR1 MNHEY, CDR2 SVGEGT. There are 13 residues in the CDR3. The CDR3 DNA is TGTGCCAGCAGTTACTCGGACACCTACGAGCAGTACTTC. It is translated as CASSYSDTYEQYF.

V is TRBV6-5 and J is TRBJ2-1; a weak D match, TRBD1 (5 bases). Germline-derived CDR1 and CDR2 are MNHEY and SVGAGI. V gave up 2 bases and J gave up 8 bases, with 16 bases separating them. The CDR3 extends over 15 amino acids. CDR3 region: CASSYGQGWNDEQFF. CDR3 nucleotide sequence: TGTGCCAGCAGTTACGGGCAGGGATGGAATGATGAGCAGTTCTTC.

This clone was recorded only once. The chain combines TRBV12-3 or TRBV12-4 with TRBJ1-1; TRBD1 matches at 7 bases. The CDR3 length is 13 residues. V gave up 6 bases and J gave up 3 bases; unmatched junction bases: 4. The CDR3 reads CASSRDSDTEAFF. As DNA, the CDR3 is TGTGCCAGCAGCAGGGACAGCGACACTGAAGCTTTCTTT.

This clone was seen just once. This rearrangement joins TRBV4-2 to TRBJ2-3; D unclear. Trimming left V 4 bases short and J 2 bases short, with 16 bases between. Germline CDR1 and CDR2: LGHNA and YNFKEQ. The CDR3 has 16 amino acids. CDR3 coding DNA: TGTGCCAGCAGCCCCCCCACCGCGAGAGTCACAGATACGCAGTATTTT. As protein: CASSPPTARVTDTQYF.